The sequence of this T cell receptor (beta chain) was determined in a study of T-cell reconstitution after alpha-beta-depleted transplantation in children. The TCRbeta library was prepared with unique molecular identifiers. One entry per CDR3 protein results from TCRdb running MiXCR on the PCR reads. The table includes some 280,000 distinct CDR3 sequences, more than 8% detected once. CDR3 length: 15 residues. Looked up from germline, CDR1 is SGHTA and CDR2 is FQGTGA. The J segment lost 5 bases and the V segment lost 4 bases, leaving 7 bases of the junction unmatched. The sequence was collected from a human donor who donated a stem cell graft to a child with SCID. This chain uses TRBV7-3 with TRBJ2-2; TRBD2 matches 7 bases. The sequences come from PBMCs from the stem cell graft donor, collected from the stem cell graft. The CDR3 protein is CASSSPGGRTGELFF. As DNA, the CDR3 is TGTGCCAGCAGCTCCCCCGGGGGGAGGACCGGGGAGCTGTTTTTT.